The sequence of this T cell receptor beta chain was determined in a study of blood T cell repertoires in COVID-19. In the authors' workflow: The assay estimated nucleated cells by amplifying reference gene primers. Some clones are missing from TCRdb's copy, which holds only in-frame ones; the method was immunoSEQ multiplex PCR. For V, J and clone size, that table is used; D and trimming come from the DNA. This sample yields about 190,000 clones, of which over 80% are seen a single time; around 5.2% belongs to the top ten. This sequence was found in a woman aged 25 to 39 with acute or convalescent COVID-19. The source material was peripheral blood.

CDR3 region: CSASSGIGSGANVLTF. The CDR3 DNA sequence: TGCAGTGCTAGTTCCGGGATCGGATCTGGGGCCAACGTCCTGACTTTC. V usage is TRBV20-1 and J usage is TRBJ2-6, with D possibly matching TRBD2 (5 bases). CDR1 and CDR2 (germline): DFQATT, SNEGSKA (reference sequence). The CDR3 covers 16 residues. V lost 3 bases to trimming and J lost 1 base, with 13 bases between them.